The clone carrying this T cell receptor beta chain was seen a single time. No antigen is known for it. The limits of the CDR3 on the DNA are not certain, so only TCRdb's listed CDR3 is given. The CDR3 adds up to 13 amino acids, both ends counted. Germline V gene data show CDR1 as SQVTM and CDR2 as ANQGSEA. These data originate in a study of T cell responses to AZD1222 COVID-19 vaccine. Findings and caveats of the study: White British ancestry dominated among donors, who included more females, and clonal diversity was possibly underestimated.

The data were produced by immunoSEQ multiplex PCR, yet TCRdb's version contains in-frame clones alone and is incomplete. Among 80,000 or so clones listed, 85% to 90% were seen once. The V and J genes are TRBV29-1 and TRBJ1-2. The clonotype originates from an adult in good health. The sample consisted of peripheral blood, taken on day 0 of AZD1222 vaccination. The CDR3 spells CSVSGQGEYGYTF.